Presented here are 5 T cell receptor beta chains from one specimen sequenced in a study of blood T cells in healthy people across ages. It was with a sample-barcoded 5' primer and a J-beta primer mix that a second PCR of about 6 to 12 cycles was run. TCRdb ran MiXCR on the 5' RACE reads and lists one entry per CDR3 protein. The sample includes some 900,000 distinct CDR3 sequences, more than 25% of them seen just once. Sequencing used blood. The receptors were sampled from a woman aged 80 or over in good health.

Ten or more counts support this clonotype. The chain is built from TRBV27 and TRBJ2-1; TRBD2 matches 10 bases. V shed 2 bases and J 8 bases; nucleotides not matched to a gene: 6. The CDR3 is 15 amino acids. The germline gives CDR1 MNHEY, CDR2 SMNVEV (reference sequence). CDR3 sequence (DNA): TGTGCCAGCAGTTTAGCAGCGGGGGGGCTTCATGAGCAGTTCTTC. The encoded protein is CASSLAAGGLHEQFF.

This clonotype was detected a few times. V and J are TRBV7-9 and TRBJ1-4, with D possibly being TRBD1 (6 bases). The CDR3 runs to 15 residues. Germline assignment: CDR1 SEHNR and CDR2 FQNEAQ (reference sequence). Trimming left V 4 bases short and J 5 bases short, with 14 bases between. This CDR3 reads CASSSQQGLNEKLFF. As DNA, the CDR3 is TGTGCCAGCAGCTCTCAACAGGGATTGAATGAAAAACTGTTTTTT. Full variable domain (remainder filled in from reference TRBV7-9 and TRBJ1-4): DTGVSQNPRHKITKRGQNVTFRCDPISEHNRLYWYRQTLGQGPEFLTYFQNEAQLEKSRLLSDRFSAERPKGSFSTLEIQRTEQGDSAMYLCASSSQQGLNEKLFFGSGTQLSVL.

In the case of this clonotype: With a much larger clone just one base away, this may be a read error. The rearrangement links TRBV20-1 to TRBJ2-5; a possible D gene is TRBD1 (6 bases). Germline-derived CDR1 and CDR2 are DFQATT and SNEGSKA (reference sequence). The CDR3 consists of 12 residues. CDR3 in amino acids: CRAREDSETQYF. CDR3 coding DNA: TGCAGGGCTAGAGAGGACAGTGAGACCCAGTACTTC.

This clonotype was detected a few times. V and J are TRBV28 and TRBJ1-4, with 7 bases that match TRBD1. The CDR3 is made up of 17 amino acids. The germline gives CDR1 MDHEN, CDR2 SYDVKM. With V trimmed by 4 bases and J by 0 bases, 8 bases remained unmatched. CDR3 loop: CASSSTHRGTTNEKLFF. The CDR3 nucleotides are TGTGCCAGCAGTTCCACCCACAGGGGTACAACTAATGAAAAACTGTTTTTT.

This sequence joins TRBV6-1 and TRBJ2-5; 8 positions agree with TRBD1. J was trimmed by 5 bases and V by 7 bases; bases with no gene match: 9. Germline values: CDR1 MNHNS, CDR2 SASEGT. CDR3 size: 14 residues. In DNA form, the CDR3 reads TGTGCCAGCACTATTGGACAGGGCGGGGAGACCCAGTACTTC. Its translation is CASTIGQGGETQYF.